What follows are 4 T cell receptor beta chains derived from one specimen sequenced in a study of vaccination effects on CD4 cells after COVID-19. The table came from immunoSEQ multiplex PCR; TCRdb's copy has only in-frame clones and leaves some out. The data contain about 15,000 clones, about 70% of them singletons. Under the ViraFEST assay, PBMC were stimulated with viral peptide pools so that antigen-specific CD4+ T cells expanded. Sequencing was performed afterwards. Upon completion of more than eight days in culture, CD4+ T cells were isolated. Participants completed two doses of the BNT162b2 or mRNA-1273 vaccine. For these TCRs, the target antigens are not known. The sample in question was CD4+ T cells from PBMCs cultured with HCoV-NL63 spike peptides, obtained after COVID-19 vaccination. All receptors come from a human donor who received a COVID-19 vaccine.

The gene calls are TRBV24-1 and TRBJ1-5; D gene ambiguous. Germline V gives CDR1 KGHDR, CDR2 SFDVKD. The CDR3 contains 14 residues. V was pared by 4 bases and J by 5 bases, with 11 bases between. CDR3 sequence: CATSDPPGDQPQHF. The CDR3 DNA reads TGTGCCACCAGTGACCCCCCCGGAGATCAGCCCCAGCATTTT.

The chain uses TRBV2 and TRBJ2-7; D remains ambiguous. This CDR3 is 13 amino acids long. Germline loops: CDR1 SNHLY, CDR2 FYNNEI. Trimming left V 1 base short and J 10 bases short, with 14 bases between. This CDR3 is CASSEGAPYGQYF. The CDR3 DNA follows: TGTGCCAGCAGTGAAGGGGCCCCCTACGGCCAGTACTTC.

The rearrangement links TRBV5-1 to TRBJ2-3, with D possibly matching TRBD2 (6 bases). The V and J ends lost 0 bases and 1 base respectively, with 12 bases between them. Germline assignment: CDR1 SGHRS and CDR2 YFSETQ. The CDR3 is made up of 16 amino acids. The CDR3 here is CASSLEGGPGTDTQYF. The CDR3 DNA is TGCGCCAGCAGCTTGGAAGGAGGGCCAGGCACAGATACGCAGTATTTT. Full variable domain (outside the CDR3, taken from reference TRBV5-1 and TRBJ2-3): KAGVTQTPRYLIKTRGQQVTLSCSPISGHRSVSWYQQTPGQGLQFLFEYFSETQRNKGNFPGRFSGRQFSNSRSEMNVSTLELGDSALYLCASSLEGGPGTDTQYFGPGTRLTVL.

The chain links TRBV5-1 to TRBJ2-5; possibly TRBD2 for D (7 bases). Germline CDR1 and CDR2: SGHRS and YFSETQ. The CDR3 has 16 residues. The V and J ends lost 0 bases and 1 base respectively, with 13 bases between them. CDR3 protein: CASSLVAGGPQETQYF. The CDR3 DNA reads TGCGCCAGCAGCTTGGTCGCCGGGGGGCCCCAAGAGACCCAGTACTTC. Complete variable domain (other parts from reference TRBV5-1 and TRBJ2-5): KAGVTQTPRYLIKTRGQQVTLSCSPISGHRSVSWYQQTPGQGLQFLFEYFSETQRNKGNFPGRFSGRQFSNSRSEMNVSTLELGDSALYLCASSLVAGGPQETQYFGPGTRLLVL.